Detailed here is one T cell receptor (beta chain). V shed 0 bases and J shed 6 bases, with 12 bases lying between them. Germline CDR1 reads LNHNV; CDR2 reads YYDKDF (reference sequence). The CDR3 has 15 residues. This sample was included in a study of cytomegalovirus exposure and HLA in healthy donors. PCR amplification relied on 60 Vbeta primers (plus 13 Jbeta primers). Profiling relied on immunoSEQ multiplex PCR, and the TCRdb table lists in-frame clones only, not all of them. The sample yields 70,000 to 90,000 clones, roughly 75% seen once. The chain has TRBV15 and TRBJ1-5, with D perhaps TRBD1 (5 bases). The sequenced material came from PBMCs. The receptor comes from a man in his forties in good health and CMV-seronegative. The CDR3 DNA reads as TGTGCCACCAGCAGAGACATAGGGGAGGTTCAGCCCCAGCATTTT. Its protein is CATSRDIGEVQPQHF.